Following are 27 T cell receptor beta chains from one sample sequenced in a study of blood T cell repertoires in COVID-19. Only in-frame clones appear in the TCRdb table, and some are missing; sequencing was by immunoSEQ multiplex PCR. The sample yields approximately 140,000 clones, roughly 80% seen once. The sequenced material came from peripheral blood. Receptors originate from a woman over 75 with acute or convalescent COVID-19.

The chain employs TRBV6-1 and TRBJ1-2; TRBD1 matches 7 bases. J was trimmed by 4 bases and V by 3 bases; bases with no gene match: 5. The germline gives CDR1 MNHNS, CDR2 SASEGT. The CDR3 sequence is 14 residues long. The CDR3 is CASSDTGTVYGYTF. The CDR3 DNA follows: TGTGCCAGCAGTGATACCGGGACAGTCTATGGCTACACCTTC.

This clone was counted only a few times. V is TRBV19 and J is TRBJ1-1; D not certain. Germline loops: CDR1 LNHDA, CDR2 SQIVND (reference sequence). Trimming removed 7 bases at V and 8 bases at J, with 23 bases between. This CDR3 has 15 amino acids. CDR3 residues: CASTPLAPRSGEAFF. The DNA of the CDR3 is TGTGCCAGTACCCCTCTGGCCCCTCGCTCCGGGGAAGCTTTCTTT.

The rearrangement joins TRBV7-9 to TRBJ2-6; TRBD1 might be the D (6 bases). Trimming shortened V by 6 bases and J by 0 bases, and 18 bases separated the two germline ends. This CDR3 contains 18 residues. Germline CDR1 reads SEHNR; CDR2 reads FQNEAQ (reference sequence). CDR3 loop: CASRPVPQGRSGANVLTF. The CDR3 DNA reads TGTGCCAGCAGGCCTGTCCCACAGGGCCGCTCTGGGGCCAACGTCCTGACTTTC.

The J gene is TRBJ2-5, the V gene TRBV11-2; 8 nucleotides match TRBD1. CDR3 length equals 13 residues. Germline V gene lookup returns CDR1 SGHAT and CDR2 FQNNGV. After removal of 5 bases from V and 2 bases from J, the junction contained 1 base not matched to a gene. The CDR3, as DNA: TGTGCCAGCAGCCGGGACAGGCAAGAGACCCAGTACTTC. This codes for CASSRDRQETQYF.

This sequence joins TRBV5-1 and TRBJ1-2; D ambiguous. CDR1 and CDR2 (germline): SGHRS, YFSETQ. The germline V and J ends were trimmed by 3 bases and 6 bases, with 21 bases remaining between them. The CDR3 totals 16 residues. The CDR3 protein is CASSSTSGVALDGYTF. The CDR3 DNA reads as TGCGCCAGCAGCTCGACCTCCGGGGTTGCCCTAGATGGCTACACCTTC.

This clone was recorded a few times. The V gene is TRBV19, the J gene TRBJ1-5, with D possibly matching TRBD1 (6 bases). Trimming left V 9 bases short and J 2 bases short, with 14 bases between. This CDR3 is built from 14 residues. Germline V gives CDR1 LNHDA, CDR2 SQIVND (reference sequence). CDR3 DNA sequence: TGTGCCAGCGGTAGGGGGACCGGCAATCAGCCCCAGCATTTT. This translates into CASGRGTGNQPQHF.

V is TRBV5-4 and J is TRBJ1-1; D is unresolved. From germline, CDR1 is SGHNT and CDR2 YYREEE (reference sequence). V gave up 0 bases and J gave up 0 bases, with 9 bases separating them. CDR3 length: 15 residues. The CDR3, as DNA: TGTGCCAGCAGCTTGGCCGAACAGATGAACACTGAAGCTTTCTTT. Translating it yields CASSLAEQMNTEAFF. The full variable domain, with the rest looked up from reference TRBV5-4 and TRBJ1-1, is ETGVTQSPTHLIKTRGQQVTLRCSSQSGHNTVSWYQQALGQGPQFIFQYYREEENGRGNFPPRFSGLQFPNYSSELNVNALELDDSALYLCASSLAEQMNTEAFFGQGTRLTVV.

The chain combines TRBV27 with TRBJ1-1; TRBD1 matches 10 bases. The CDR3 length is 14 residues. Germline V CDR1 and CDR2: MNHEY, SMNVEV (reference sequence). Trimming removed 3 bases from V and 3 bases from J; junction bases left unmatched: 1. CDR3 sequence: CASSFGQGDTEAFF. The DNA of the CDR3 is TGTGCCAGCAGTTTCGGACAGGGGGACACTGAAGCTTTCTTT.

This chain links TRBV19 with TRBJ2-1; 15 bases agree with TRBD2. The ends lost 5 bases at V and 9 bases at J; junction bases unmatched: 11. This CDR3 has 17 amino acids. Germline loops: CDR1 LNHDA, CDR2 SQIVND (reference sequence). The CDR3: CASSSRGTSGRSAEQFF. The CDR3, as DNA: TGTGCCAGTAGTTCCCGCGGGACTAGCGGGAGGAGTGCTGAGCAGTTCTTC.

This clone was seen just once. The rearrangement joins TRBV3-1 (or the pseudogene TRBV3-2) to TRBJ1-5; 11 bases map to TRBD1. This CDR3 comprises 17 residues. V lost 4 bases and J lost 6; bases outside the gene matches: 11. Per the germline V gene, CDR1 is LGHDT and CDR2 is YNNKEL (reference sequence). CDR3 sequence: CASSRGQGASQSQPQHF. The CDR3 DNA reads as TGTGCCAGCAGCCGCGGACAGGGGGCATCCCAATCTCAGCCCCAGCATTTT.

V gene TRBV5-4 combines with J gene TRBJ2-5; D is possibly TRBD1 (6 bases). Germline V CDR1 and CDR2: SGHNT, YYREEE (reference sequence). The V gene lost 3 bases and the J gene lost 5 bases, with 17 bases spanning the gap. This CDR3 has 15 amino acids. The CDR3 reads CASSSNRVLGETQYF. In nucleotides, the CDR3 is TGTGCCAGCAGCTCAAACAGGGTTCTGGGGGAGACCCAGTACTTC.

The genes are TRBV7-9 and TRBJ2-2; perhaps TRBD2 as D (6 bases). V lost 5 bases and J 0 bases, leaving 7 bases between the germline ends. Per germline, CDR1 SEHNR and CDR2 FQNEAQ (reference sequence). CDR3 size: 14 residues. As DNA, the CDR3 is TGTGCCAGCAGCCGCGGGGCGAACACCGGGGAGCTGTTTTTT. Translating gives CASSRGANTGELFF.

V usage is TRBV18 and J usage is TRBJ1-2, with TRBD1 as a possible D gene (5 bases). Germline CDR1 KGHSH, CDR2 LQKENI. This CDR3 is 14 amino acids long. V lost 6 bases and J lost 1, with 12 bases in between. In nucleotides, the CDR3 is TGTGCCAGCTCTCGACAGAAGGATAACTATGGCTACACCTTC. Its translation is CASSRQKDNYGYTF.

The rearrangement links TRBV10-3 to TRBJ2-3; a possible D gene is TRBD1 (6 bases). With 4 bases removed from V and 7 bases from J, the gap between germline ends came to 21 bases. Germline V CDR1 and CDR2: ENHRY, SYGVKD. This CDR3 region has 16 residues. CDR3 region: CAISGFGLGTTNTQYF. The DNA for the CDR3 is TGTGCCATCAGTGGTTTTGGATTGGGGACAACTAATACGCAGTATTTT.

There are many counts of this clone. The chain combines TRBV11-3 with TRBJ2-3, with TRBD2 matching over 8 bases. CDR1 SGHNT and CDR2 YENEEA come from the germline V gene. V dropped 5 bases and J dropped 4; count of bases not matched to a gene: 8. The length of the CDR3 is 15 residues. In nucleotides, the CDR3 is TGTGCCAGCAGCCCCAGAGCGGGAGCGGCAGATACGCAGTATTTT. Residues: CASSPRAGAADTQYF.

This chain links TRBV30 with TRBJ2-2; 8 bases are shared with TRBD2. This CDR3 is built from 16 residues. Per the germline V gene, CDR1 is GTSNPN and CDR2 is SVGIG (reference sequence). J was trimmed by 5 bases and V by 3 bases; bases with no gene match: 11. CDR3 nucleotide sequence: TGTGCCTGGAGAAAAGCGGGGGTTGGAGAGACCGGGGAGCTGTTTTTT. It is translated as CAWRKAGVGETGELFF.

The rearrangement links TRBV6-1 to TRBJ2-5, with 9 bases aligning to TRBD2. CDR1 is MNHNS and CDR2 is SASEGT in the germline V gene. With 1 base clipped from V and 10 bases from J, the junction kept 10 bases outside the gene matches. This CDR3 contains 15 residues. CDR3 sequence (DNA): TGTGCCAGCAGTGAAGTCCTAGCGGGGTTCGTGGACCAGTACTTC. This encodes CASSEVLAGFVDQYF.

This clone appeared once. CDR3 amino acids: CASRPGAGGQETQYF. DNA for the CDR3: TGCGCCAGCAGGCCCGGGGCGGGAGGGCAAGAGACCCAGTACTTC. V and J are TRBV5-1 and TRBJ2-5; 9 bases fit TRBD2. The CDR3 contains 15 residues. Germline V gene sequence: CDR1 SGHRS, CDR2 YFSETQ. The J segment lost 2 bases and the V segment lost 5 bases, leaving 7 bases of the junction unmatched.

The gene calls are TRBV7-2 and TRBJ1-1, with a tentative D call TRBD1 (5 bases). The CDR3 length is 12 residues. Per germline, CDR1 SGHTA and CDR2 FQGNSA. V gave up 6 bases and J gave up 10 bases, with 15 bases separating them. CDR3 nucleotides: TGTGCCAGCAGATCCCGTGAAAGGGGAGCTTTCTTT. Its translation is CASRSRERGAFF. Full variable domain (missing parts from reference TRBV7-2 and TRBJ1-1): GAGVSQSPSNKVTEKGKDVELRCDPISGHTALYWYRQSLGQGLEFLIYFQGNSAPDKSGLPSDRFSAERTGGSVSTLTIQRTQQEDSAVYLCASRSRERGAFFGQGTRLTVV.

The J gene is TRBJ2-3, the V gene TRBV14, with 12 bases that match TRBD2. CDR3 size: 16 residues. Germline CDR1 is SGHDN and CDR2 is FVKESK. V trimming: 0 bases; J trimming: 9 bases; junction bases outside the gene matches: 7. CDR3 DNA sequence: TGTGCCAGCAGCCAAGATTTCGCTAGCGGGGGGGACACGCAGTATTTT. It yields the protein CASSQDFASGGDTQYF.

This clone has more than one count but fewer than ten. Written as DNA, the CDR3 is TGTGCCAGCCGGCGGGAGGGCCTCGCAGATACGCAGTATTTT. As protein: CASRREGLADTQYF. The V and J genes are TRBV6-6 and TRBJ2-3, with TRBD2 matching over 9 bases. The CDR3 contains 14 residues. Germline CDR1 and CDR2: MNHNY and SVGAGI (reference sequence). V gave up 8 bases and J gave up 4 bases; unmatched junction bases: 7.

The chain combines TRBV6-5 with TRBJ1-2, with TRBD1 identical over 7 bases. CDR3 length: 14 amino acids. The junction had 7 bases not matched to a gene; V was cut back by 2 bases and J by 7 bases. Germline CDR1 reads MNHEY; CDR2 reads SVGAGI. The CDR3 is CASSYDRDVSGYTF. The CDR3 bases are TGTGCCAGCAGTTACGACAGGGATGTAAGTGGCTACACCTTC.

The chain couples TRBV27 to TRBJ2-7, with 7 bases matching TRBD1. This CDR3 is 15 amino acids long. CDR1 and CDR2 from the germline V gene are MNHEY and SMNVEV (reference sequence). The junction had 15 bases not matched to a gene; V was cut back by 8 bases and J by 5 bases. The CDR3 DNA reads as TGTGCCAGCTCCCGTAGTCGCGACAGGGCCCACGAGCAGTACTTC. Translation gives CASSRSRDRAHEQYF.

CDR3 DNA: TGTGCCAGCAGCAGAACGGGGGTGGACACTGAAGCTTTCTTT. It codes for CASSRTGVDTEAFF. The gene calls are TRBV25-1 and TRBJ1-1, with D maybe TRBD1 (5 bases). The V end lost 6 bases, the J end lost 3 bases, and 14 bases lay between the germline ends. This CDR3 region has 14 residues. Germline CDR1 MGHDK, CDR2 SYGVNS.

The V call is TRBV9, the J call TRBJ1-1; TRBD1 might be the D (5 bases). The CDR3 runs to 12 residues. V lost 0 bases and J lost 9, with 9 bases in between. CDR1 and CDR2 from the germline V gene are SGDLS and YYNGEE. The CDR3 spells CASSVGEGKAFF. The CDR3 nucleotides are TGTGCCAGCAGCGTAGGGGAGGGGAAAGCTTTCTTT.

The chain recombines TRBV18 with TRBJ1-1; 8 nucleotides match TRBD1. Germline V gene lookup returns CDR1 KGHSH and CDR2 LQKENI. The CDR3 is 15 amino acids. The ends lost 1 base at V and 6 bases at J; junction bases unmatched: 7. Here the CDR3 DNA reads TGTGCCAGCTCACCACAACAGGGGGAATGGGCTGAAGCTTTCTTT. Protein: CASSPQQGEWAEAFF.

The CDR3 nucleotides read TGTGCCAGCGCGGTAAGCGGTGGAGGGGCCTATGGCTACACCTTC. Its protein product is CASAVSGGGAYGYTF. This chain links TRBV3-1 (or the pseudogene TRBV3-2) with TRBJ1-2; maybe TRBD1 (5 bases). The CDR3 is 15 amino acids. Germline V CDR1 and CDR2: LGHDT, YNNKEL (reference sequence). Deletions cut 8 bases from V and 4 bases from J, with 20 bases between.